Detailed here is one T cell receptor (beta chain). The antigen remains unidentified. The PCR used 60 Vbeta and 13 Jbeta primers. In the authors' methods: The count from a later analysis was 79 million or so unique TCR beta chains, 9 million to 12 million of them shared. The method was immunoSEQ multiplex PCR; TCRdb's version includes in-frame clones alone and lacks a portion of them. The V and J calls and clone size were taken over from that table, and D and trimming were inferred from the DNA. The sample has around 170,000 clones; about four fifths are singletons. Germline CDR1 KGHSH, CDR2 LQKENI. This CDR3 has 16 residues. With V trimmed by 3 bases and J by 7 bases, 10 bases remained unmatched. This record comes from a study of cytomegalovirus exposure and HLA in healthy donors. Study summary: As an earlier analysis found, roughly 180 million T cells yielded over 95 million unique TCR beta sequences. Study observations and caveats: The study put 150 or so TCR beta chains on its list as cytomegalovirus-associated. Upon later analysis, TCR association rates were observed to vary by HLA locus, being highest for DRB1 and lowest for HLA-C.

Sequencing used PBMCs. This clonotype was sampled from a woman in her forties or fifties in good health and CMV-seropositive. The gene calls are TRBV18 and TRBJ2-7, with 12 bases that match TRBD2. The CDR3 loop is CASSPRLAGDRGEQYF. In nucleotides, the CDR3 is TGTGCCAGCTCACCCCGACTAGCGGGAGACCGGGGGGAGCAGTACTTC.